A single TCR beta chain is shown here with its context. The antigen is undetermined. The CDR3 is 11 amino acids. Germline V lookup: CDR1 SGHRS, CDR2 YFSETQ. Trimming left V 5 bases short and J 10 bases short, with 10 bases between. The CDR3 regions of TCR beta were amplified from RNA transcripts. The HTBI set primed first-round TCR CDR3 RT-PCR. TCRdb passed the multiplex PCR reads through MiXCR, listing each CDR3 protein once. The sample has about 620,000 distinct CDR3 sequences, roughly 17% seen once. This record belongs to a study of T cells in Graves' hyperthyroidism and ophthalmopathy. Overall study findings and caveats: Before onset, ophthalmopathy was predicted by the model a median approximately 6.6 months earlier.

The TCR originated in a woman in her twenties or thirties with Graves' hyperthyroidism. The rearrangement uses TRBV5-1 and TRBJ2-1; D not certain. The sample taken for sequencing was blood. The CDR3 spells CASSRTEEQFF. In DNA, the CDR3 is TGCGCCAGCAGTCGAACAGAAGAGCAGTTCTTC.